These 29 T cell receptor beta chains were all obtained from the same sample, sequenced in a study of shared clonotypes between healthy human individuals. Here immunoSEQ multiplex PCR was the method, and the copy in TCRdb shows in-frame clones only, minus some. This sample yields about 340,000 clones, of which 73% are seen a single time; about 10% belongs to the top ten. Sequencing was carried out using memory CD4+ T cells sorted from blood. The subset: CD45RA-negative fraction. These TCRs come from a man aged 30 to 39 in good health.

The chain is built from TRBV7-2 and TRBJ2-7, with D possibly matching TRBD2 (6 bases). Trimming pared 1 base from V and 3 bases from J, leaving 10 bases between. Germline V gives CDR1 SGHTA, CDR2 FQGNSA. The CDR3 has 14 amino acids. The chain's CDR3 is CASSLGLAYYEQYF. CDR3 nucleotides: TGTGCCAGCAGCTTAGGGCTAGCGTACTACGAGCAGTACTTC. The complete variable domain, with remaining parts taken from reference TRBV7-2 and TRBJ2-7, reads GAGVSQSPSNKVTEKGKDVELRCDPISGHTALYWYRQSLGQGLEFLIYFQGNSAPDKSGLPSDRFSAERTGGSVSTLTIQRTQQEDSAVYLCASSLGLAYYEQYFGPGTRLTVT.

The chain is built from TRBV28 and TRBJ2-3, with 9 bases aligning to TRBD1. The CDR3 length is 15 residues. Germline CDR1 reads MDHEN; CDR2 reads SYDVKM. V was pared by 5 bases and J by 2 bases, with 5 bases of the junction left unmatched. The CDR3 protein is CASSERTGDTDTQYF. CDR3 nucleotide sequence: TGTGCCAGCAGTGAAAGGACAGGGGACACAGATACGCAGTATTTT.

This clone was counted a few times. The chain uses TRBV29-1 and TRBJ2-7, with D possibly being TRBD1 or TRBD2 (5 bases each). The V and J ends lost 5 bases and 9 bases respectively, with 20 bases between them. The CDR3 runs 13 residues. CDR1 is SQVTM and CDR2 is ANQGSEA in the germline V gene. The CDR3 DNA follows: TGCAGCGTTTGGGACCCCCAAACCGACGCGCAGTACTTC. Protein: CSVWDPQTDAQYF.

This sequence joins TRBV4-3 and TRBJ1-4; perhaps TRBD1 as D (6 bases). Germline values: CDR1 LGHNA, CDR2 YSLEER. V shed 1 base and J shed 7 bases, with 16 bases lying between them. This CDR3 has 16 residues. The CDR3 here is CASSQGLGARFEKLFF. The CDR3 nucleotides read TGCGCCAGCAGCCAAGGCCTGGGGGCGAGGTTTGAAAAACTGTTTTTT.

J is TRBJ1-5 and V is TRBV19; a weak D match, TRBD1 (5 bases). The CDR3 loop spans 16 amino acids. Trimming stripped 6 bases from V and 5 bases from J, with 20 bases between. The germline V gene encodes CDR1 LNHDA and CDR2 SQIVND (reference sequence). The CDR3 DNA sequence: TGTGCCAGTAGCTTCGAGGGGCCAGGGTGGTATCAGCCCCAGCATTTT. Its protein product is CASSFEGPGWYQPQHF.

V gene TRBV7-9 combines with J gene TRBJ1-1; D is unresolved. The CDR3 runs to 14 residues. Trimming took 0 bases from V and 0 from J, leaving 5 bases between them. CDR1 and CDR2 from the germline V gene are SEHNR and FQNEAQ (reference sequence). The CDR3 DNA sequence: TGTGCCAGCAGCTTAGCCAGTTTGAACACTGAAGCTTTCTTT. Its translation: CASSLASLNTEAFF.

The chain carries TRBV11-2 and TRBJ1-2; possibly TRBD1 for D (6 bases). Trimming cost V 4 bases and J 7 bases, with 19 bases left between them. The CDR3 is 15 residues long. Germline-derived CDR1 and CDR2 are SGHAT and FQNNGV. This CDR3 is CASSSKGGGLGGYTF. CDR3 nucleotide sequence: TGTGCCAGCAGCTCAAAAGGTGGGGGGCTCGGTGGCTACACCTTC.

The chain is built from TRBV5-5 and TRBJ1-4; D ambiguous. The CDR3 extends over 15 amino acids. V was shortened by 3 bases and J by 11 bases, with 20 bases between the two germline ends. The germline V gene encodes CDR1 SGHKS and CDR2 YYEKEE (reference sequence). The CDR3 DNA reads TGTGCCAGCAGCTATCCGGGAACCGGGATGAGGAAACTGTTTTTT. It yields the protein CASSYPGTGMRKLFF.

This clone was detected ten times or more. This sequence joins TRBV27 and TRBJ2-3, with D possibly TRBD2 on 5 matching bases. The CDR3 covers 14 residues. Deletions cut 6 bases from V and 4 bases from J, with 14 bases between. Looked up from germline, CDR1 is MNHEY and CDR2 is SMNVEV (reference sequence). The DNA for the CDR3 is TGTGCCAGCAGCCGGGGATATCTTGCAGATACGCAGTATTTT. This sequence encodes CASSRGYLADTQYF.

This clone has a handful of counts. The chain is built from TRBV7-3 and TRBJ2-7, with unresolved D. Trimming took 6 bases from V and 6 from J, leaving 15 bases between them. CDR1 SGHTA and CDR2 FQGTGA come from the germline V gene. This CDR3 contains 13 residues. The CDR3 DNA reads as TGTGCCAGCAGTCGAAATACGATCTCCGAGCAGTACTTC. It specifies CASSRNTISEQYF.

This clone was recorded a few times. The V gene is TRBV29-1, the J gene TRBJ2-1; D is tentatively TRBD1 or TRBD2 (5 bases each). The CDR3 consists of 12 residues. Trimming cost V 7 bases and J 5 bases, with 12 bases left between them. Germline assignment: CDR1 SQVTM and CDR2 ANQGSEA. CDR3 amino acids: CSAPRGDNEQFF. CDR3 DNA: TGCAGCGCCCCTCGGGGCGACAATGAGCAGTTCTTC.

This clone was seen just once. This chain connects TRBV5-1 to TRBJ2-3; TRBD2 might be the D (7 bases). Between the trimmed V and J ends, which lost 0 bases and 3 bases, there was a span of 11 bases. From germline, CDR1 is SGHRS and CDR2 YFSETQ. The CDR3 spans 15 residues. As DNA, the CDR3 is TGCGCCAGCAGCTTGGTACAGGGAGGGACAGATACGCAGTATTTT. Protein product: CASSLVQGGTDTQYF.

The rearrangement joins TRBV5-4 to TRBJ1-6, with 9 bases identical to TRBD1. The germline CDR1 and CDR2 sequences are SGHNT and YYREEE (reference sequence). The CDR3 extends over 14 amino acids. V lost 4 bases and J lost 6; bases outside the gene matches: 2. CDR3 protein: CASSKDRGNSPLHF. The CDR3 DNA sequence: TGTGCCAGCAGCAAGGACAGGGGTAATTCACCCCTCCACTTT.

This clone was found a few times. The chain employs TRBV7-9 and TRBJ1-1; D is undetermined. Germline V lookup: CDR1 SEHNR, CDR2 FQNEAQ (reference sequence). V lost 1 base and J lost 1, with 10 bases in between. The CDR3 spans 15 residues. For the CDR3, the DNA is TGTGCCAGCAGCTTAGTAAGTCCGGGGAACACTGAAGCTTTCTTT. This gives the protein CASSLVSPGNTEAFF.

The chain joins TRBV10-3 to TRBJ2-5; TRBD2 might be the D (6 bases). CDR1 is ENHRY, CDR2 SYGVKD, per germline. V lost 6 bases, J lost 5 bases, and 10 bases lay in between. The CDR3 covers 12 residues. CDR3 sequence reads: CAISAGGETQYF. In nucleotides, the CDR3 is TGTGCCATCAGCGCCGGGGGTGAGACCCAGTACTTC.

This clone was detected many times. The chain couples TRBV5-1 to TRBJ2-7; D possibly corresponds to TRBD1 (7 bases). Germline CDR1 reads SGHRS; CDR2 reads YFSETQ. The CDR3 covers 14 residues. V lost 1 base, J lost 5 bases, and 13 bases lay in between. CDR3 DNA: TGCGCCAGCAGCTTGTACCAGGGGGAGGACGAGCAGTACTTC. Translated: CASSLYQGEDEQYF.

The chain is built from TRBV2 and TRBJ2-3; D gene uncertain. Germline V gives CDR1 SNHLY, CDR2 FYNNEI. V lost 5 bases and J 7 bases, leaving 13 bases between the germline ends. The CDR3 extends over 13 amino acids. The DNA for the CDR3 is TGTGCCAGCAGTCAGACTTTGGATAATACGCAGTATTTT. This gives the protein CASSQTLDNTQYF. The full variable domain, with the rest looked up from reference TRBV2 and TRBJ2-3, is EPEVTQTPSHQVTQMGQEVILRCVPISNHLYFYWYRQILGQKVEFLVSFYNNEISEKSEIFDDQFSVERPDGSNFTLKIRSTKLEDSAMYFCASSQTLDNTQYFGPGTRLTVL.

This clone appeared a single time. J is TRBJ1-5 and V is TRBV7-8; D is unclear. V was clipped by 5 bases and J by 10 bases, with 21 bases between them. Per germline, CDR1 SGHVS and CDR2 FQNEAQ. This CDR3 has 15 amino acids. CDR3 sequence (DNA): TGTGCCAGCAGCCAGAGGGAGGGCCCCGTTCTACCCCAGCATTTT. Protein sequence: CASSQREGPVLPQHF.

This clone has more than one count but fewer than ten. The rearrangement joins TRBV7-2 to TRBJ2-5; D is unclear. The germline gives CDR1 SGHTA, CDR2 FQGNSA. V was clipped by 4 bases and J by 4 bases, with 13 bases between them. The CDR3 runs 14 residues. The CDR3 loop reads CASSSSSGPETQYF. As DNA, the CDR3 is TGTGCCAGCAGCTCCTCATCGGGCCCAGAGACCCAGTACTTC.

The J gene is TRBJ1-5, the V gene TRBV2; D remains ambiguous. The length of the CDR3 is 14 residues. CDR1 is SNHLY and CDR2 is FYNNEI in the germline V gene. The germline V and J ends were trimmed by 1 base and 7 bases, with 11 bases remaining between them. The CDR3 bases are TGTGCCAGCAGTGAAGGGGGTCGAGGACAGCCCCAGCATTTT. Its protein is CASSEGGRGQPQHF.

The chain links TRBV28 to TRBJ1-5, with D unclear. Germline CDR1 and CDR2: MDHEN and SYDVKM. The CDR3 has 16 amino acids. V lost 6 bases to trimming and J lost 5 bases, with 20 bases between them. CDR3 nucleotides: TGTGCCAGCAGATCAGGACTGAATTCCTTTCATCAGCCCCAGCATTTT. It yields the protein CASRSGLNSFHQPQHF.

This clone was counted between two and nine times. The chain couples TRBV28 to TRBJ1-2; D perhaps matches TRBD1 (5 bases). V was cut by 6 bases and J by 4 bases, with 15 bases left in between. The CDR3 totals 14 residues. Per germline, CDR1 MDHEN and CDR2 SYDVKM. CDR3 sequence (DNA): TGTGCCAGCAGACTTCCCACAGGCGCCTATGGCTACACCTTC. Encoded protein: CASRLPTGAYGYTF.

This chain links TRBV11-2 with TRBJ1-4; D call uncertain. The CDR3 spans 16 residues. CDR1 is SGHAT and CDR2 is FQNNGV in the germline V gene. V was pared by 6 bases and J by 8 bases, with 22 bases between. CDR3 in amino acids: CASRLSGSVDGEKLFF. The CDR3 DNA sequence: TGTGCCAGCAGATTGAGCGGGAGTGTAGATGGGGAAAAACTGTTTTTT. Supplemented by reference TRBV11-2 and TRBJ1-4, the full variable domain reads EAGVAQSPRYKIIEKRQSVAFWCNPISGHATLYWYQQILGQGPKLLIQFQNNGVVDDSQLPKDRFSAERLKGVDSTLKIQPAKLEDSAVYLCASRLSGSVDGEKLFFGSGTQLSVL.

This clone occurred a few times. The chain carries TRBV28 and TRBJ2-6; 9 nucleotides line up with TRBD1. This CDR3 comprises 18 residues. The germline CDR1 and CDR2 sequences are MDHEN and SYDVKM. With 4 bases clipped from V and 0 bases from J, the junction kept 7 bases outside the gene matches. DNA for the CDR3: TGTGCCAGCAGTTCGGACAGGGGCCCCCTCTCTGGGGCCAACGTCCTGACTTTC. Translating it yields CASSSDRGPLSGANVLTF.

The chain couples TRBV4-1 to TRBJ2-7; D uncertain. The V gene's germline CDR1 is MGHRA and CDR2 YSYEKL. The CDR3 loop spans 15 amino acids. V lost 2 bases to trimming and J lost 2 bases, with 13 bases between them. The CDR3: CASSQFPNQPYEQYF. The CDR3 region has the DNA TGCGCCAGCAGCCAATTTCCGAACCAGCCCTACGAGCAGTACTTC.

J is TRBJ1-1 and V is TRBV29-1; D is unclear. Germline V gene lookup returns CDR1 SQVTM and CDR2 ANQGSEA. This CDR3 region has 12 residues. The ends were cut back, 4 bases at V and 4 bases at J, with 10 bases in the middle. CDR3 amino acids: CSVGASGTEAFF. The CDR3 coding sequence is TGCAGCGTTGGAGCGTCGGGCACTGAAGCTTTCTTT.

This clone was found a few times. The chain couples TRBV14 to TRBJ1-3; no clear D. Germline-derived CDR1 and CDR2 are SGHDN and FVKESK. Trimming removed 1 base at V and 2 bases at J, with 6 bases between. This CDR3 region has 14 residues. This CDR3 is CASSQAVPGNTIYF. CDR3 sequence (DNA): TGTGCCAGCAGCCAAGCGGTGCCTGGAAACACCATATATTTT.

V and J are TRBV14 and TRBJ2-2, with TRBD2 matching over 9 bases. The germline V gene encodes CDR1 SGHDN and CDR2 FVKESK. V lost 4 bases, J lost 3 bases, and 15 bases stayed unmatched. This CDR3 comprises 19 residues. CDR3 sequence: CASSRKYGSGSGDTGELFF. The CDR3 DNA follows: TGTGCCAGCAGCCGAAAATACGGTAGCGGGAGTGGTGACACCGGGGAGCTGTTTTTT. The whole variable domain, filled in from reference TRBV14 and TRBJ2-2, reads EAGVTQFPSHSVIEKGQTVTLRCDPISGHDNLYWYRRVMGKEIKFLLHFVKESKQDESGMPNNRFLAERTGGTYSTLKVQPAELEDSGVYFCASSRKYGSGSGDTGELFFGEGSRLTVL.

The V and J genes are TRBV9 and TRBJ2-7; D is unresolved. CDR3 length equals 14 residues. V shed 3 bases and J shed 0 bases, with 10 bases lying between them. CDR1 and CDR2 from the germline V gene are SGDLS and YYNGEE. CDR3: CASSGAASSYEQYF. Here the CDR3 DNA reads TGTGCCAGCAGCGGGGCAGCGAGCTCCTACGAGCAGTACTTC.